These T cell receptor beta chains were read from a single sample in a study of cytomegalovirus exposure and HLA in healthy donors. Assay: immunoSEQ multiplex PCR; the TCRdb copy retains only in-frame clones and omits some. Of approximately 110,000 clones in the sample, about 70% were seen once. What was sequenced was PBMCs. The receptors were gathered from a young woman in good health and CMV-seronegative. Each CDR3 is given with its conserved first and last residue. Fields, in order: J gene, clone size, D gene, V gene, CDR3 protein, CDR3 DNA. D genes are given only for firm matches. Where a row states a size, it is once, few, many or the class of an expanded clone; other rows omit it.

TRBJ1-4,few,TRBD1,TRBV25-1,CASSLQGASEKLFF,TGTGCCAGCAGTCTACAGGGGGCGAGTGAAAAACTGTTTTTT
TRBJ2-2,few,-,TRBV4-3,CASSQGGRGRDTGELFF,TGCGCCAGCAGCCAAGGGGGGAGGGGGAGGGACACCGGGGAGCTGTTTTTT
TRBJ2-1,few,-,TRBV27,CASSLGPAKQFF,TGTGCCAGCAGTTTAGGTCCAGCGAAGCAGTTCTTC
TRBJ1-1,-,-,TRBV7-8,CASSLYPGRANTEAFF,TGTGCCAGCAGCTTATACCCCGGGAGGGCGAACACTGAAGCTTTCTTT
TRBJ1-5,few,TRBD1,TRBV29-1,CSVGTGDQQPQHF,TGCAGCGTTGGGACAGGGGATCAACAGCCCCAGCATTTT
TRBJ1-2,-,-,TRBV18,CASSPSGNYGYTF,TGTGCCAGCTCCCCTTCGGGTAACTATGGCTACACCTTC
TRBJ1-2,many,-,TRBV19,CASSGTNNYGYTF,TGTGCCAGCTCCGGGACAAATAACTATGGCTACACCTTC
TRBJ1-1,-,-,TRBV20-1,CSAILNTEAFF,TGCAGTGCTATTCTAAACACTGAAGCTTTCTTT
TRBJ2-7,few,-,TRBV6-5,CASSYSQRGSEYEQYF,TGTGCCAGCAGTTACTCCCAACGGGGTAGCGAGTACGAGCAGTACTTC
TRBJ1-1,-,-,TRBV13,CASSLRGGRGTEAFF,TGTGCCAGCAGCTTACGGGGAGGACGGGGCACTGAAGCTTTCTTT
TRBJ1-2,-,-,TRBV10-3,CAISESPVYGYTF,TGTGCCATCAGTGAGTCTCCCGTCTATGGCTACACCTTC
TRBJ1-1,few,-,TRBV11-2,CASSLSEGRQRVGAFF,TGTGCCAGCAGCTTAAGTGAGGGGAGACAGCGGGTGGGGGCTTTCTTT
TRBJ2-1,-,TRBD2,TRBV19,CASNLDTSVYNEQFF,TGTGCCAGTAACCTGGACACTAGCGTTTACAATGAGCAGTTCTTC
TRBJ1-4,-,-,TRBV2,CASSEVFGVGSEKLFF,TGTGCCAGCAGTGAAGTCTTCGGGGTGGGGAGTGAAAAACTGTTTTTT
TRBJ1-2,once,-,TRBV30,CAWSKVEGTF,TGTGCCTGGAGTAAGGTGGAGGGCACCTTC
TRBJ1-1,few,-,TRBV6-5,CASSYSLSRDTEAFF,TGTGCCAGCAGTTATAGTTTGTCGAGAGACACTGAAGCTTTCTTT
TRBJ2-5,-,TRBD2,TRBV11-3,CASSLGRGGETQYF,TGTGCCAGCAGCTTAGGTCGGGGAGGGGAGACCCAGTACTTC
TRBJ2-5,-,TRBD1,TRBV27,CASSSPTGEGQETQYF,TGTGCCAGCAGTTCCCCGACAGGGGAAGGCCAAGAGACCCAGTACTTC
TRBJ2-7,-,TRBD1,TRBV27,CASSPFGTGGAHYEQYF,TGTGCCAGCAGTCCGTTTGGGACAGGGGGCGCCCACTACGAGCAGTACTTC
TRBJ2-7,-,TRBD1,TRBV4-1,CASSQLDRGLSYEQYF,TGCGCCAGCAGCCAGCTGGACAGGGGACTCTCCTACGAGCAGTACTTC
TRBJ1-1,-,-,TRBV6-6,CASSHREMNTGAFF,TGTGCCAGCAGCCACAGGGAGATGAACACTGGAGCTTTCTTT
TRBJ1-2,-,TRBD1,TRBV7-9,CASSPETGGYGYTF,TGTGCCAGCAGCCCCGAGACAGGGGGCTATGGCTACACCTTC
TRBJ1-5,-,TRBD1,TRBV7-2,CASSLTGGINQPQHF,TGTGCCAGCAGCTTGACAGGGGGGATCAATCAGCCCCAGCATTTT
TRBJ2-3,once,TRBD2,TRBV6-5,CASSIRGVRTDTQYF,TGTGCCAGCAGTATACGGGGGGTCCGCACAGATACGCAGTATTTT
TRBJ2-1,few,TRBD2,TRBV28,CASSLGTSGPPEQFF,TGTGCCAGCAGCCTGGGCACTAGCGGGCCCCCCGAGCAGTTCTTC
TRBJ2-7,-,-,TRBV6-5,CASSYTRTERGEQYF,TGTGCCAGCAGTTACACTCGGACAGAGCGAGGCGAGCAGTACTTC
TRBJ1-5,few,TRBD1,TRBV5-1,CASSLTGVNQPQHF,TGCGCCAGCAGCTTGACAGGGGTGAATCAGCCCCAGCATTTT
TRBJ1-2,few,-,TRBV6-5,CASTDRQVLNGYTF,TGTGCCAGCACCGACCGACAGGTGCTGAATGGCTACACCTTC
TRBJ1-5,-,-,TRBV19,CASTTRGRQPQHF,TGTGCCAGCACTACGCGGGGGCGTCAGCCCCAGCATTTT
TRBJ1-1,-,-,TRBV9,CASSAGGGIEAFF,TGTGCCAGCAGCGCCGGGGGAGGAATTGAAGCTTTCTTT
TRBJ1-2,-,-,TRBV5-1,CASSVGLNYGYTF,TGCGCCAGCAGCGTGGGACTCAACTATGGCTACACCTTC
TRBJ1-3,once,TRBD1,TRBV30,CAWGTGGTSGNTIYF,TGTGCCTGGGGGACAGGGGGTACCTCTGGAAACACCATATATTTT
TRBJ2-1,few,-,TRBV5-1,CASSPTSGNEQFF,TGCGCCAGCAGCCCAACAAGTGGTAATGAGCAGTTCTTC
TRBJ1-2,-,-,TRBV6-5,CASSYGAGGHGYTF,TGTGCCAGCAGTTACGGGGCGGGAGGCCATGGCTACACCTTC
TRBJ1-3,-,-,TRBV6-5,CASSYAGGNTIYF,TGTGCCAGCAGTTACGCCGGTGGAAACACCATATATTTT
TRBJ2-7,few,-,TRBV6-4,CASSDSGGSNEQYF,TGTGCCAGCAGTGACTCGGGGGGTTCCAACGAGCAGTACTTC
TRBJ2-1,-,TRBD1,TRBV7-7,CASSNGQGNEQFF,TGTGCCAGCAGCAACGGACAGGGCAATGAGCAGTTCTTC
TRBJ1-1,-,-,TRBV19,CASSIVGASEAFF,TGTGCCAGTAGTATAGTTGGGGCTAGTGAAGCTTTCTTT
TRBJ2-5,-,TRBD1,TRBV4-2,CASSHPGTGIGETQYF,TGTGCCAGCAGCCATCCCGGGACAGGGATTGGGGAGACCCAGTACTTC
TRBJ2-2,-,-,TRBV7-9,CASSLWQQGVRELFF,TGTGCCAGCAGCTTATGGCAACAGGGAGTCAGGGAGCTGTTTTTT
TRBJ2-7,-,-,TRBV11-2,CASSSAGTSPAEQYF,TGTGCCAGCAGCTCCGCCGGGACATCCCCGGCCGAGCAGTACTTC
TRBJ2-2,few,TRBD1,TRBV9,CASSRDRGHTGELFF,TGTGCCAGCAGCCGGGACAGGGGACACACCGGGGAGCTGTTTTTT
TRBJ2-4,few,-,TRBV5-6,CASSPTGAKNIQYF,TGTGCCAGCAGCCCAACAGGGGCCAAAAACATTCAGTACTTC
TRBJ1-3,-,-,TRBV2,CASTGTGNTIYF,TGTGCCAGCACAGGGACTGGAAACACCATATATTTT
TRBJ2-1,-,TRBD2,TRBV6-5,CASSPGLAGYNEQFF,TGTGCCAGCAGCCCGGGACTAGCGGGGTACAATGAGCAGTTCTTC
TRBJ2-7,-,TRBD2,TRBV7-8,CASSTRTSIRYEQYF,TGTGCCAGCAGCACGAGGACTAGCATCAGATACGAGCAGTACTTC
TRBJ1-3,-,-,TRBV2,CASIYRNTIYF,TGTGCCAGCATTTACAGAAACACCATATATTTT